The T cell receptor beta chain described here comes from a study of CD4 and CD8 cells across lung adenocarcinoma regions (dated by TCRdb to 2017 to 2018). For the study in its entirety: Intratumor heterogeneity of the T cell receptor repertoire was examined by comparing tumor centers with tumor margins.

Library generation was performed with PCR. Sequencing used a HiSeq X Ten. Clones were called with MiXCR by TCRdb after fastp trimmed the public reads at Q25, and only in-frame beta chains were retained. Each record represents a unique CDR3 protein, reported with the most common genes and DNA among its rows. The sample records about 19,000 distinct CDR3 sequences, around 46% of which are singletons. Jointly, the top ten make up roughly a fifth of the sample. For this clonotype: No antigen is known for it. Base quality data are lacking; no much larger clone is found one base away.

Patients with localized lung adenocarcinoma, a subtype of non-small cell lung cancer, were used as donors. The margins of localized lung adenocarcinomas were where the samples came from. For TCR repertoire analysis, CD4+ T cells taken from tumor tissue were profiled apart from CD8+ T cells. From the germline V gene, CDR1 is ENHRY and CDR2 is SYGVKD. Counted from cysteine to phenylalanine, this CDR3 has 15 amino acids. Of all the DNA, just the CDR3 is kept, 45 bases in frame from base 1. The clonotype originates from a male donor with lung adenocarcinoma. The CD4 and CD8 labels of this study may be unreliable. The sequenced sample consisted of CD4+ T cells from the margin of a lung tumor. This specimen's cell subset or site label, interpreted: tumor margin region. This chain is built from TRBV10-3 and TRBJ2-3, with TRBD1 tentatively as D gene (5 bases match). The J call may be mistaken, given a closer DNA end match to TRBJ2-2. The CDR3 corresponds to CALSLQSVSTGTLFF. In nucleotide form, the sequence is TGTGCCCTGAGCCTCCAGTCTGTGAGCACAGGTACGCTGTTTTTT.